These 4 T cell receptor beta chains originate from one sample sequenced in a study of T cell responses to AZD1222 COVID-19 vaccine. TCRdb keeps only in-frame clones here, not all; method: immunoSEQ multiplex PCR. The top ten clones hold around 3.8% of a sample with about 120,000 clones, 70% to 90% of them seen once. The sequencing here drew on peripheral blood, taken 28 days after the second AZD1222 dose. The receptors come from an adult who received the AZD1222 COVID-19 vaccine.

A word on this clone: The junction shows a germline mismatch at one end, possibly a read error. The chain couples TRBV4-1 to TRBJ1-4; 9 bases match TRBD1. Germline lookup yields CDR1 MGHRA and CDR2 YSYEKL. This CDR3 comprises 13 residues. The DNA for the CDR3 is TGCGCCTGCAGACGGACAGGGGCTGAAAAACTGTTTTTT. Translating gives CACRRTGAEKLFF.

This rearrangement joins TRBV6-4 to TRBJ2-6; D not certain. Germline-derived CDR1 and CDR2 are MRHNA and SNTAGT. This CDR3 region has 15 residues. The V end lost 3 bases, the J end lost 0 bases, and 6 bases lay between the germline ends. This chain's CDR3 is CASSERSSGANVLTF. Written as DNA, the CDR3 is TGTGCCAGCAGTGAACGCAGCTCTGGGGCCAACGTCCTGACTTTC.

The genes are TRBV25-1 and TRBJ1-2, with 7 bases aligning to TRBD1. CDR3 length: 18 amino acids. Germline CDR1 MGHDK, CDR2 SYGVNS. The ends lost 4 bases at V and 0 bases at J; junction bases unmatched: 14. The CDR3 loop reads CASSGTPGQLITNYGYTF. The CDR3 region has the DNA TGTGCCAGCAGTGGAACACCGGGACAGCTAATAACTAACTATGGCTACACCTTC.

V gene TRBV6-5 combines with J gene TRBJ1-1, with D possibly being TRBD1 (6 bases). Germline CDR1 reads MNHEY; CDR2 reads SVGAGI. The V gene lost 0 bases and the J gene lost 6 bases, with 11 bases spanning the gap. This CDR3 has 14 amino acids. The CDR3 loop reads CASSYSKGHPEAFF. DNA of the CDR3: TGTGCCAGCAGTTACTCGAAGGGACACCCTGAAGCTTTCTTT.